The 13 T cell receptor beta chains presented below share a single source sample, sequenced in a study of blood T cell repertoires in COVID-19. The method was immunoSEQ multiplex PCR; TCRdb's version includes in-frame clones alone and lacks a portion of them. This table holds approximately 480,000 clones, around 90% found once. The specimen sequenced was PBMCs or T cells enriched from blood (not recorded which). Source of these receptors: a woman in her late teens or twenties who had recovered from COVID-19.

The chain has TRBV19 and TRBJ2-3, with D unclear. From germline, CDR1 is LNHDA and CDR2 SQIVND (reference sequence). V was pared by 5 bases and J by 6 bases, with 12 bases between. The CDR3 runs 13 residues. This CDR3 is CASSPNVRDTQYF. Here the CDR3 DNA reads TGTGCCAGTAGTCCAAACGTTCGGGATACGCAGTATTTT.

The J gene is TRBJ1-1, the V gene TRBV2; 7 nucleotides match TRBD1. J gave up 1 base and V 6 bases, and 5 bases lay outside the gene matches. Germline values: CDR1 SNHLY, CDR2 FYNNEI. The CDR3 is 14 residues long. CDR3 in amino acids: CASRDRATNTEAFF. CDR3 DNA sequence: TGTGCCAGCAGAGACAGGGCCACGAACACTGAAGCTTTCTTT.

This chain links TRBV5-1 with TRBJ2-3; 12 bases are shared with TRBD2. The V segment lost 2 bases and the J segment 4 bases; nucleotides outside the gene matches: 5. Germline-derived CDR1 and CDR2 are SGHRS and YFSETQ. This CDR3 region has 16 residues. The CDR3 loop reads CASSLGTSGLSDTQYF. The CDR3 region has the DNA TGCGCCAGCAGCTTAGGGACTAGCGGGCTCTCAGATACGCAGTATTTT.

This chain joins TRBV30 and TRBJ1-2, with 7 bases lining up with TRBD1. Per germline, CDR1 GTSNPN and CDR2 SVGIG (reference sequence). J was trimmed by 8 bases and V by 1 base; bases with no gene match: 7. The CDR3 consists of 13 residues. The CDR3 sequence: CAWSGGGARGYTF. The DNA for the CDR3 is TGTGCCTGGAGTGGAGGGGGCGCGAGGGGCTACACCTTC.

The CDR3 sequence: CAISGQQGNTIYF. The CDR3 nucleotides are TGTGCCATCAGTGGGCAACAGGGAAACACCATATATTTT. The chain combines TRBV10-3 with TRBJ1-3; D uncertain. CDR1 and CDR2 (germline): ENHRY, SYGVKD. The V end lost 4 bases, the J end lost 4 bases, and 8 bases lay between the germline ends. The CDR3 has 13 amino acids.

The V call is TRBV19, the J call TRBJ2-7; 9 nucleotides line up with TRBD2. Germline CDR1 and CDR2: LNHDA and SQIVND (reference sequence). V shed 2 bases and J 3 bases; nucleotides not matched to a gene: 5. This CDR3 contains 15 residues. CDR3 in amino acids: CASSISAGGSYEQYF. In DNA form, the CDR3 reads TGTGCCAGTAGTATATCAGCGGGGGGCAGCTACGAGCAGTACTTC.

This chain connects TRBV5-6 to TRBJ1-2; 9 bases are a match to TRBD1. The CDR3 totals 14 residues. Trimming at V came to 7 bases and at J to 5 bases, leaving 9 bases not matched to a gene. The germline gives CDR1 SGHDT, CDR2 YYEEEE. The CDR3 bases are TGTGCCAGCGGAAGGACAGGGGTTAGGTATGGCTACACCTTC. Residues: CASGRTGVRYGYTF.

The chain couples TRBV2 to TRBJ1-4; D is possibly TRBD1 (5 bases). CDR1 SNHLY and CDR2 FYNNEI come from the germline V gene. V was trimmed by 7 bases and J by 8 bases, leaving 14 bases between them. This CDR3 region has 13 residues. CDR3 nucleotides: TGTGCCAGCACCCGGGGGTACGGGGAAAAACTGTTTTTT. It yields the protein CASTRGYGEKLFF.

This chain connects TRBV7-6 to TRBJ1-6, with D perhaps matching TRBD1 (6 bases). Trimming removed 1 base at V and 2 bases at J, with 12 bases between. From germline, CDR1 is SGHVS and CDR2 FNYEAQ. The CDR3 spans 17 residues. This CDR3 is CASSLEDSFTYNSPLHF. The CDR3 nucleotides read TGTGCCAGCAGCTTAGAGGACAGTTTTACCTATAATTCACCCCTCCACTTT.

The chain has TRBV6-5 and TRBJ2-7, with 8 bases matching TRBD2. CDR3 length: 15 amino acids. V shed 5 bases and J 0 bases; nucleotides not matched to a gene: 6. The germline gives CDR1 MNHEY, CDR2 SVGAGI. The CDR3 DNA reads TGTGCCAGCAGTCTCACGGGAGGGAGCTCCTACGAGCAGTACTTC. Protein: CASSLTGGSSYEQYF.

The chain has TRBV5-1 and TRBJ1-4; the D gene is possibly TRBD1 (6 bases). Germline V CDR1 and CDR2: SGHRS, YFSETQ. CDR3 length: 15 amino acids. Trimming took 2 bases from V and 11 from J, leaving 19 bases between them. The CDR3 sequence: CASSLSQQQGGKLFF. For the CDR3, the DNA is TGCGCCAGCAGCTTATCTCAACAACAGGGAGGGAAACTGTTTTTT.

V is TRBV2 and J is TRBJ1-1; perhaps TRBD1 as D (5 bases). There are 14 residues in the CDR3. V gave up 4 bases and J gave up 1 base, with 10 bases separating them. In germline, CDR1 is SNHLY, CDR2 FYNNEI. CDR3 amino acids: CASSVKGQNTEAFF. CDR3 coding DNA: TGTGCCAGCAGTGTTAAGGGGCAGAACACTGAAGCTTTCTTT.

This clone was detected only a few times. The genes are TRBV18 and TRBJ2-1; no reliable D call. In germline, CDR1 is KGHSH, CDR2 LQKENI. Trimming took off 3 bases at V and 9 bases at J, with 12 bases between the two ends. This CDR3 is 13 amino acids long. Here the CDR3 DNA reads TGTGCCAGCTCACCCTATGGTGATAGTGAGCAGTTCTTC. Translating gives CASSPYGDSEQFF.